The clone carrying this TCR beta chain occurred many times. Its antigen is unidentified. The CDR3 runs to 15 residues. V was pared by 1 base and J by 5 bases, with 6 bases of the junction left unmatched. Germline V gene sequence: CDR1 LNHDA, CDR2 SQIVND (reference sequence). The authors produced cDNA by 5'RACE using 10-nucleotide random UMIs. Over 180 million TCR-beta sequences (from 15-18 subjects) were yielded by each sequencing run. A single record per CDR3 protein comes from TCRdb applying MiXCR to the 5' RACE reads. The repertoire holds about 38,000 distinct CDR3 sequences, with 11% as singletons. This record comes from a study of neurological immune-mediated disorders. Study results and caveats: Healthy controls had more TCR clonal expansion than multiple sclerosis, which showed the least, whereas HTLV-1-associated myelopathy showed the most.

Sorted libraries drew on about a million CD4+ or CD8+ T cells. This chain links TRBV19 with TRBJ2-5, with 8 positions matching TRBD1. The clonotype comes from a woman in her thirties with HTLV-1-associated myelopathy (HAM/TSP). Sample: CD4+ T cells from blood. This CDR3 is CASSIGTGRMETQYF. The CDR3 nucleotides are TGTGCCAGTAGTATAGGGACAGGGAGGATGGAGACCCAGTACTTC.